The entry that follows covers one T cell receptor (beta chain) sequence. In the study's own analysis: By means of reference gene primer amplification, nucleated cell counts were estimated. TCRdb's copy holds only in-frame clones and misses some; the assay was immunoSEQ multiplex PCR. That table furnishes V, J and clone size, whereas the DNA furnished D and trimming. The sample has 200,000 or so clones, 88% seen once. This sample was taken from a study of blood T cell repertoires in COVID-19. The CDR3 runs 15 residues. The V gene lost 1 base and the J gene lost 5 bases, with 14 bases spanning the gap. Germline values: CDR1 KGHSH, CDR2 LQKENI.

The receptor's source is a woman aged 55 to 70 with acute or convalescent COVID-19. The chain recombines TRBV18 with TRBJ2-5, with D maybe TRBD1 (6 bases). Specimen: peripheral blood. The CDR3 DNA reads TGTGCCAGCTCACCACGATCAGGGGACATGGAGACCCAGTACTTC. Protein: CASSPRSGDMETQYF.